One and the same sample provided the 25 T cell receptor beta chains below, sequenced in a study of blood T cell repertoires in COVID-19. Some clones are missing from TCRdb's copy, which holds only in-frame ones; the method was immunoSEQ multiplex PCR. The repertoire holds about 29,000 clones, with about 88% as singletons. Sequences were obtained from peripheral blood. These receptor sequences come from a human donor in a cohort sampled during active COVID-19.

V usage is TRBV7-8 and J usage is TRBJ2-7; a possible D gene is TRBD1 (6 bases). The CDR3 has 12 amino acids. CDR1 and CDR2 (germline): SGHVS, FQNEAQ. V shed 5 bases and J shed 4 bases, with 9 bases lying between them. The CDR3 DNA sequence: TGTGCCAGCAGCGACGACAGGTACGAGCAGTACTTC. It translates to CASSDDRYEQYF.

This clone was picked up one time. V is TRBV9 and J is TRBJ2-2; tentatively, D is TRBD2 (6 bases). The CDR3 has 16 residues. Trimming stripped 0 bases from V and 5 bases from J, with 14 bases between. Looked up from germline, CDR1 is SGDLS and CDR2 is YYNGEE. The chain's CDR3 is CASSVEGGARTGELFF. DNA of the CDR3: TGTGCCAGCAGCGTAGAAGGAGGGGCGCGAACCGGGGAGCTGTTTTTT.

The chain joins TRBV5-5 to TRBJ1-1; D might be TRBD1 (6 bases). V lost 0 bases, J lost 2 bases, and 17 bases lay in between. The CDR3 sequence is 17 residues long. Germline V gene data show CDR1 as SGHKS and CDR2 as YYEKEE (reference sequence). The CDR3 DNA follows: TGTGCCAGCAGCTTGGATACTTCGCCAGGGGCCAACACTGAAGCTTTCTTT. Translated: CASSLDTSPGANTEAFF.

The chain joins TRBV5-4 to TRBJ2-2; D ambiguous. The CDR3 contains 14 residues. V was cut by 0 bases and J by 6 bases, with 9 bases left in between. Looked up from germline, CDR1 is SGHNT and CDR2 is YYREEE (reference sequence). The CDR3 loop is CASSLGVASGELFF. The CDR3, as DNA: TGTGCCAGCAGCTTGGGCGTTGCCTCCGGGGAGCTGTTTTTT. Supplemented by reference TRBV5-4 and TRBJ2-2, the full variable domain reads ETGVTQSPTHLIKTRGQQVTLRCSSQSGHNTVSWYQQALGQGPQFIFQYYREEENGRGNFPPRFSGLQFPNYSSELNVNALELDDSALYLCASSLGVASGELFFGEGSRLTVL.

This chain joins TRBV7-9 and TRBJ2-5; D is unclear. Trimming stripped 2 bases from V and 7 bases from J, with 8 bases between. The CDR3 totals 12 residues. Germline V gene sequence: CDR1 SEHNR, CDR2 FQNEAQ (reference sequence). CDR3 sequence (DNA): TGTGCCAGCAGCTTAAGATACGGGACCCAGTACTTC. It encodes CASSLRYGTQYF.

J is TRBJ2-6 and V is TRBV5-4, with 7 bases lining up with TRBD2. CDR3 length: 15 residues. The V gene end was trimmed by 4 bases and the J gene end by 0 bases; junction bases not matched to a gene: 1. The germline CDR1 and CDR2 sequences are SGHNT and YYREEE (reference sequence). The CDR3 sequence: CASSPGGSGANVLTF. The CDR3 coding sequence is TGTGCCAGCAGCCCGGGGGGCTCTGGGGCCAACGTCCTGACTTTC. The full variable domain, with the rest looked up from reference TRBV5-4 and TRBJ2-6, is ETGVTQSPTHLIKTRGQQVTLRCSSQSGHNTVSWYQQALGQGPQFIFQYYREEENGRGNFPPRFSGLQFPNYSSELNVNALELDDSALYLCASSPGGSGANVLTFGAGSRLTVL.

As DNA, the CDR3 is TGCGCCAGCAGCTTGAGCGGGGGAGGCTACAATGAGCAGTTCTTC. Protein: CASSLSGGGYNEQFF. V usage is TRBV5-1 and J usage is TRBJ2-1, with 8 bases fitting TRBD2. CDR1 SGHRS and CDR2 YFSETQ come from the germline V gene. This CDR3 is built from 15 residues. Trimming took 1 base from V and 3 from J; bases not matched to a gene: 3. Full variable domain (missing parts from reference TRBV5-1 and TRBJ2-1): KAGVTQTPRYLIKTRGQQVTLSCSPISGHRSVSWYQQTPGQGLQFLFEYFSETQRNKGNFPGRFSGRQFSNSRSEMNVSTLELGDSALYLCASSLSGGGYNEQFFGPGTRLTVL.

The rearrangement links TRBV19 to TRBJ2-5, with 15 bases identical to TRBD2. J gave up 4 bases and V 5 bases, and 14 bases lay outside the gene matches. This CDR3 contains 19 residues. Germline V CDR1 and CDR2: LNHDA, SQIVND (reference sequence). CDR3 DNA sequence: TGTGCCAGTAGTCCCCGCCGGACTAGCGGGGGGGCCGGTGTAGAGACCCAGTACTTC. Its translation: CASSPRRTSGGAGVETQYF.

The chain links TRBV19 to TRBJ2-3; D possibly corresponds to TRBD1 (6 bases). With 3 bases removed from V and 3 bases from J, the gap between germline ends came to 7 bases. From germline, CDR1 is LNHDA and CDR2 SQIVND (reference sequence). This CDR3 region has 13 residues. For the CDR3, the DNA is TGTGCCAGTAGTATCCAGGGGACAGATACGCAGTATTTT. As protein: CASSIQGTDTQYF.

The V gene is TRBV6-1, the J gene TRBJ1-5; D is possibly TRBD1 (5 bases). CDR1 MNHNS and CDR2 SASEGT come from the germline V gene. The CDR3 spans 15 residues. Trimming cost V 1 base and J 0 bases, with 7 bases left between them. The DNA for the CDR3 is TGTGCCAGCAGTGAAGACAGGTATAGCAATCAGCCCCAGCATTTT. The encoded protein is CASSEDRYSNQPQHF.

The chain couples TRBV9 to TRBJ1-6; 7 bases fit TRBD1. Germline trimming cut 1 base from V and 7 bases from J; bases unmatched to any gene: 2. Per germline, CDR1 SGDLS and CDR2 YYNGEE. This CDR3 is 14 amino acids long. CDR3 protein: CASSVQGENSPLHF. Here the CDR3 DNA reads TGTGCCAGCAGCGTACAGGGGGAAAATTCACCCCTCCACTTT.

A note on this clone: At the DNA level, this CDR3 is encoded by other sequences in the same sample as well. The chain uses TRBV5-6 and TRBJ1-2, with a tentative D call TRBD1 (6 bases). V was shortened by 4 bases and J by 2 bases, with 12 bases between the two germline ends. CDR3 length: 14 amino acids. Germline V lookup: CDR1 SGHDT, CDR2 YYEEEE. As DNA, the CDR3 is TGTGCCAGCAGCCTGGACGGGACAAACTATGGCTACACCTTC. Encoded protein: CASSLDGTNYGYTF.

V usage is TRBV19 and J usage is TRBJ1-1; D might be TRBD1 (6 bases). CDR3 length: 13 residues. V shed 5 bases and J shed 1 base, with 8 bases lying between them. Germline V gives CDR1 LNHDA, CDR2 SQIVND (reference sequence). This chain's CDR3 is CASSAQGNTEAFF. The CDR3 DNA follows: TGTGCCAGTAGTGCACAGGGGAACACTGAAGCTTTCTTT.

The chain joins TRBV11-3 to TRBJ2-1; the match to TRBD2 covers 11 bases. The CDR3 contains 16 residues. The junction had 7 bases not matched to a gene; V was cut back by 0 bases and J by 9 bases. Germline V gives CDR1 SGHNT, CDR2 YENEEA. CDR3 protein: CASSLDHSGGASEQFF. DNA for the CDR3: TGTGCCAGCAGCTTAGATCATAGCGGGGGGGCGAGTGAGCAGTTCTTC.

The rearrangement links TRBV6-2 or TRBV6-3 to TRBJ2-5; D is perhaps TRBD1 (5 bases). Germline V gives CDR1 MNHEY, CDR2 SVGEGT. Trimming removed 5 bases at V and 10 bases at J, with 26 bases between. CDR3 length: 16 amino acids. The CDR3 region is CASSPQKIRATGLQYF. In DNA, the CDR3 is TGTGCCAGCAGTCCGCAAAAAATCAGGGCAACAGGTCTCCAGTACTTC.

The gene calls are TRBV19 and TRBJ1-2, with a weak D call TRBD1 (5 bases). Trimming took 5 bases from V and 8 from J, leaving 18 bases between them. The CDR3 loop spans 14 amino acids. In germline, CDR1 is LNHDA, CDR2 SQIVND (reference sequence). The CDR3 loop reads CASSSSRGLGGYTF. For the CDR3, the DNA is TGTGCCAGTAGTTCCTCCCGGGGGTTGGGAGGCTACACCTTC. Full variable domain (outside the CDR3, taken from reference TRBV19 and TRBJ1-2): DGGITQSPKYLFRKEGQNVTLSCEQNLNHDAMYWYRQDPGQGLRLIYYSQIVNDFQKGDIAEGYSVSREKKESFPLTVTSAQKNPTAFYLCASSSSRGLGGYTFGSGTRLTVV.

V is TRBV7-2 and J is TRBJ1-3; weak D call: TRBD1 (5 bases). This CDR3 is built from 16 residues. Germline-derived CDR1 and CDR2 are SGHTA and FQGNSA. Trimming pared 1 base from V and 1 base from J, leaving 11 bases between. CDR3 sequence (DNA): TGTGCCAGCAGCTTAGGGGCGACAGTTTCTGGAAACACCATATATTTT. Translation: CASSLGATVSGNTIYF.

V gene TRBV5-1 combines with J gene TRBJ2-5; D perhaps matches TRBD2 (6 bases). V shed 0 bases and J shed 1 base, with 10 bases lying between them. This CDR3 spans 15 amino acids. CDR1 and CDR2 (germline): SGHRS, YFSETQ. Written as DNA, the CDR3 is TGCGCCAGCAGCTTGGACACGGGGGTCCAAGAGACCCAGTACTTC. It codes for CASSLDTGVQETQYF. Drawing the rest from reference TRBV5-1 and TRBJ2-5, the complete variable domain is KAGVTQTPRYLIKTRGQQVTLSCSPISGHRSVSWYQQTPGQGLQFLFEYFSETQRNKGNFPGRFSGRQFSNSRSEMNVSTLELGDSALYLCASSLDTGVQETQYFGPGTRLLVL.

The chain couples TRBV3-1 (or the pseudogene TRBV3-2) to TRBJ1-2; D not certain. There are 14 residues in the CDR3. Germline V gene lookup returns CDR1 LGHDT and CDR2 YNNKEL (reference sequence). V was cut by 1 base and J by 4 bases, with 10 bases left in between. The CDR3, as DNA: TGTGCCAGCAGCCAAGTGGCCGGGATCTATGGCTACACCTTC. Its protein product is CASSQVAGIYGYTF.

V usage is TRBV28 and J usage is TRBJ1-5, with D hard to call. CDR3 length: 15 residues. The germline V gene has CDR1 MDHEN and CDR2 SYDVKM. V was pared by 7 bases and J by 3 bases, with 16 bases between. The CDR3 nucleotides read TGTGCCAGCATCTCATCTTCCAGTTACAATCAGCCCCAGCATTTT. This encodes CASISSSSYNQPQHF.

This chain joins TRBV19 and TRBJ1-2; weak D call: TRBD1 (5 bases). Germline CDR1 and CDR2: LNHDA and SQIVND (reference sequence). The CDR3 spans 15 residues. V lost 1 base and J 5 bases, leaving 14 bases between the germline ends. For the CDR3, the DNA is TGTGCCAGTAGTATAGTTCCGGGGGACCGTTATGGCTACACCTTC. It codes for CASSIVPGDRYGYTF.

The rearrangement joins TRBV27 to TRBJ2-3; 14 bases map to TRBD2. This CDR3 region has 15 residues. Per the germline V gene, CDR1 is MNHEY and CDR2 is SMNVEV (reference sequence). With V trimmed by 8 bases and J by 6 bases, 7 bases remained unmatched. CDR3 sequence (DNA): TGTGCCAGCCGACTAGCGGGGGGGCCGGTGGATACGCAGTATTTT. Amino acid sequence: CASRLAGGPVDTQYF.

This chain joins TRBV18 and TRBJ1-2, with TRBD1 matching over 9 bases. The germline CDR1 and CDR2 sequences are KGHSH and LQKENI. The ends lost 3 bases at V and 7 bases at J; junction bases unmatched: 9. The CDR3 contains 15 residues. The CDR3 loop is CASSPGQGRSLGYTF. The CDR3 nucleotides are TGTGCCAGCTCACCCGGACAGGGGCGTTCGCTTGGCTACACCTTC.

CDR3 in amino acids: CASSEGGTGNYEQYF. The CDR3 nucleotides are TGTGCCAGCAGTGAAGGGGGGACAGGGAACTACGAGCAGTACTTC. The gene calls are TRBV6-1 and TRBJ2-7; 9 nucleotides line up with TRBD1. CDR1 is MNHNS, CDR2 SASEGT, per germline. CDR3 length: 15 amino acids. V lost 1 base to trimming and J lost 3 bases; unmatched junction nucleotides: 4.

The chain has TRBV18 and TRBJ2-7, with TRBD1 identical over 10 bases. The CDR3 spans 14 residues. Germline trimming cut 3 bases from V and 7 bases from J; bases unmatched to any gene: 6. Germline loops: CDR1 KGHSH, CDR2 LQKENI. The CDR3: CASSPGGQGREQYF. The DNA of the CDR3 is TGTGCCAGCTCACCTGGGGGACAGGGGAGGGAGCAGTACTTC.